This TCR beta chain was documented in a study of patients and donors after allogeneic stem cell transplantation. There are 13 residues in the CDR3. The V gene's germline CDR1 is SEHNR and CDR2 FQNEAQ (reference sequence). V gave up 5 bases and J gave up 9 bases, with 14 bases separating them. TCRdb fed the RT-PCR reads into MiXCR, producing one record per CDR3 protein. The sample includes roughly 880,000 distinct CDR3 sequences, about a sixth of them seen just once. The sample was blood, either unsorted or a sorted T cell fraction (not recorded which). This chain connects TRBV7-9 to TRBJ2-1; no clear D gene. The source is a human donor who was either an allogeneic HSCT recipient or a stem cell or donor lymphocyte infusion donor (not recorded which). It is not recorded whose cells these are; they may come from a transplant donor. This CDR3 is CASSPLGSAEQFF. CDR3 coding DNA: TGTGCCAGCAGCCCCCTCGGGTCCGCTGAGCAGTTCTTC.